These 12 T cell receptor beta chains originate from one sample sequenced in a study of chemoradiotherapy in HPV16-positive cancers. Assay used: immunoSEQ multiplex PCR; TCRdb lists only in-frame clones, some missing. The table includes about 53,000 clones, around 90% detected once. Sequenced here: blood, sampled from a patient who underwent chemoradiotherapy. These receptor sequences come from a human donor with HPV-associated anogenital cancer.

This chain connects TRBV7-9 to TRBJ2-3; TRBD2 is a possible D gene (5 bases). The V end was cut by 1 base, the J end by 4 bases, with 15 bases between. CDR3 length: 16 residues. CDR1 and CDR2 from the germline V gene are SEHNR and FQNEAQ (reference sequence). In DNA form, the CDR3 reads TGTGCCAGCAGCTTAGGTGTGGGAGCGAGTTCAGATACGCAGTATTTT. Translation: CASSLGVGASSDTQYF.

The chain links TRBV9 to TRBJ1-1; D gene ambiguous. Germline loops: CDR1 SGDLS, CDR2 YYNGEE. CDR3 length: 13 residues. Between the trimmed V and J ends, which lost 4 bases and 5 bases, there was a span of 12 bases. Here the CDR3 reads CASSLGGGTEAFF. The CDR3 coding sequence is TGTGCCAGCAGCCTAGGCGGAGGGACTGAAGCTTTCTTT.

V and J are TRBV15 and TRBJ2-3; 9 positions match TRBD1. The V gene's germline CDR1 is LNHNV and CDR2 YYDKDF (reference sequence). The CDR3 sequence is 15 residues long. The J segment lost 7 bases and the V segment lost 9 bases, leaving 14 bases of the junction unmatched. The CDR3: CATEAGTGTRNTQYF. CDR3 DNA: TGTGCCACGGAGGCCGGGACAGGGACGAGAAATACGCAGTATTTT.

This chain links TRBV6-6 with TRBJ2-2; 7 nucleotides line up with TRBD2. The length of the CDR3 is 15 residues. Trimming cost V 6 bases and J 5 bases; bases outside gene matches: 9. Germline V lookup: CDR1 MNHNY, CDR2 SVGAGI (reference sequence). The CDR3 sequence: CASRLSASGTGELFF. The CDR3 nucleotides are TGTGCCAGCAGACTCTCGGCTAGCGGTACCGGGGAGCTGTTTTTT.

This sequence joins TRBV11-2 and TRBJ2-7, with D perhaps TRBD1 (5 bases). Germline loops: CDR1 SGHAT, CDR2 FQNNGV. The CDR3 contains 15 residues. V dropped 5 bases and J dropped 2 bases, with 16 bases sitting between them. Written as DNA, the CDR3 is TGTGCCAGCAGCATTACAGGCCCTCTCCCCTACGAGCAGTACTTC. Protein: CASSITGPLPYEQYF.

This chain connects TRBV10-3 to TRBJ1-3; D is undetermined. The CDR3 is 14 amino acids. Germline CDR1 reads ENHRY; CDR2 reads SYGVKD. V lost 5 bases, J lost 2 bases, and 10 bases lay in between. The CDR3 DNA reads as TGTGCCATCAGTTCGGGCGAAGCTGGAAACACCATATATTTT. Residues: CAISSGEAGNTIYF.

This chain connects TRBV4-1 to TRBJ2-5; 9 positions match TRBD2. Losses at the gene ends were 0 bases for V and 7 bases for J; bases not matched to a gene: 6. The CDR3 is 15 residues long. Germline CDR1 and CDR2: MGHRA and YSYEKL. CDR3 nucleotides: TGCGCCAGCAGCCAAGATGTTAGCGGGGGTGGGACCCAGTACTTC. Its translation is CASSQDVSGGGTQYF.

V is TRBV7-9 and J is TRBJ2-2; 8 bases match TRBD1. This CDR3 region has 15 residues. Unmatched junction bases numbered 5, after V lost 6 bases and J lost 2 bases. Germline CDR1 is SEHNR and CDR2 is FQNEAQ (reference sequence). Written as DNA, the CDR3 is TGTGCCAGCAGTCGGGACAGGTTAAACACCGGGGAGCTGTTTTTT. Protein sequence: CASSRDRLNTGELFF.

This rearrangement joins TRBV21-1 to TRBJ2-7; the table's D call TRBD2 went unverified against the DNA. TRBV21-1 is a pseudogene. This CDR3 is built from 16 residues. DNA for the CDR3: TGTGCCAGCAGGCCTCCCCCCCAGCGGCGCTCCTACGAGCAGTACTTC. Protein: CASRPPPQRRSYEQYF.

This chain connects TRBV25-1 to TRBJ1-5; TRBD1 agrees at 11 bases. Germline V gives CDR1 MGHDK, CDR2 SYGVNS. This CDR3 has 14 amino acids. V shed 4 bases, J shed 8 bases, and the junction held 4 bases outside the gene matches. The CDR3 nucleotides are TGTGCCAGCAGTGTCGGGACAGGGGGAGAGCCCCAGCATTTT. This sequence encodes CASSVGTGGEPQHF.

The V gene is TRBV5-4, the J gene TRBJ1-2; the match to TRBD1 covers 7 bases. Looked up from germline, CDR1 is SGHNT and CDR2 is YYREEE (reference sequence). This CDR3 contains 16 residues. The junction had 12 bases not matched to a gene; V was cut back by 3 bases and J by 4 bases. The CDR3 nucleotides are TGTGCCAGCAGCTCCGGACAGGTGCCCTCTATCTATGGCTACACCTTC. Its translation is CASSSGQVPSIYGYTF.

The V gene is TRBV18, the J gene TRBJ2-1, with TRBD1 identical over 9 bases. Germline V gene sequence: CDR1 KGHSH, CDR2 LQKENI. The CDR3 spans 16 residues. The V segment lost 1 base and the J segment 8 bases; nucleotides outside the gene matches: 9. The CDR3 DNA reads as TGTGCCAGCTCACCACGCCGGGACAGGGTAATCGATGAGCAGTTCTTC. Amino acid sequence: CASSPRRDRVIDEQFF.